Sequencing of this T cell receptor (beta chain) was carried out in a study of quantifying T cell responses using KT2 cells. On the study more broadly: Reverse transcription used primers in the TCR alpha and beta constant regions.

This clonotype was detected only a few times. V was pared by 0 bases and J by 5 bases, with 5 bases between. Germline-derived CDR1 and CDR2 are SGHAT and FQNNGV. The CDR3 length is 13 residues. The sample is PBMC spiked with counted cells of clone KT2. A range of KT2-to-PBMC ratios was made using fixed PBMC numbers. Each cDNA got a UMI-containing oligo ligated at its 3' end. First-round PCR used four to five cycles and beta primers RC1.1 and RC1.2 covering TRBC1 and TRBC2. Each CDR3 protein is one row after TCRdb ran MiXCR on the UMI-ligation and nested PCR reads. Of roughly 38,000 distinct CDR3 sequences in the sample, approximately 15% are singletons; the top ten hold over 40%.

Sequenced: PBMCs spiked with cells of the T cell clone KT2. The clonotype originates from a human donor. The chain uses TRBV11-2 and TRBJ1-5; D gene uncertain. The DNA for the CDR3 is TGTGCCAGCAGCTTAGAAGGAGATCAGCCCCAGCATTTT. Translated, it gives CASSLEGDQPQHF.